The rows below give T cell receptor beta chains drawn from one sample of a study of graft-versus-host responses after intestinal transplantation. Assay: immunoSEQ multiplex PCR; the TCRdb copy retains only in-frame clones and omits some. In the table there are some 77,000 clones, 80% to 95% of which are singletons. The specimen was PBMCs, collected 98 days after intestinal transplantation. Every receptor here comes from a human patient who received an intestinal transplant, so some T cells may come from the graft donor. CDR3s include the opening cysteine and the closing phenylalanine or tryptophan. D genes are given only for firm matches. Not all rows give a size; the values are once, few, many and, for expanded clones, a class.

abundance: .; d_gene: .; j_gene: TRBJ2-3; v_gene: TRBV6-4; CDR3nt: TGTGCCAGCAGTGACACAAGGGAGACAGATACGCAGTATTTT; CDR3aa: CASSDTRETDTQYF
abundance: .; d_gene: .; j_gene: TRBJ2-7; v_gene: TRBV6-6; CDR3nt: TGTGCCAGCAGGGGGAACTACGAGCAGTACTTC; CDR3aa: CASRGNYEQYF
abundance: few; d_gene: .; j_gene: TRBJ1-4; v_gene: TRBV2; CDR3nt: TGTGCCAGCTCTGACCGTCTAAGCGAAAAACTGTTTTTT; CDR3aa: CASSDRLSEKLFF
abundance: .; d_gene: .; j_gene: TRBJ2-1; v_gene: TRBV6-5; CDR3nt: TGTGCCAGCAGTTACGGTGGGAATCCTTACAATGAGCAGTTCTTC; CDR3aa: CASSYGGNPYNEQFF
abundance: .; d_gene: TRBD1; j_gene: TRBJ2-2; v_gene: TRBV7-3; CDR3nt: TGTGCCATACTCTCCGGGACAGGGACCACCGGGGAGCTGTTTTTT; CDR3aa: CAILSGTGTTGELFF
abundance: .; d_gene: TRBD1; j_gene: TRBJ2-7; v_gene: TRBV27; CDR3nt: TGTGCCAGCAGTGTGGGACAGGGGGCGTACGAGCAGTACTTC; CDR3aa: CASSVGQGAYEQYF
abundance: .; d_gene: .; j_gene: TRBJ2-7; v_gene: TRBV11-2; CDR3nt: TGTGCCAGCAGCCTATACAGGGACTCCTACGAGCAGTACTTC; CDR3aa: CASSLYRDSYEQYF
abundance: .; d_gene: .; j_gene: TRBJ2-7; v_gene: TRBV28; CDR3nt: TGTGCCAGCAGTTTAGTGGCCTACGAGCAGTACTTC; CDR3aa: CASSLVAYEQYF
abundance: .; d_gene: TRBD2; j_gene: TRBJ2-5; v_gene: TRBV4-1; CDR3nt: TGCGCCAGCAGCCAAGATCCCCCCGAGACTAGCGGGGGTGACGGGGAAGAGACCCAGTACTTC; CDR3aa: CASSQDPPETSGGDGEETQYF
abundance: .; d_gene: TRBD1; j_gene: TRBJ1-2; v_gene: TRBV19; CDR3nt: TGTGCCAGTAGTGATCCGGGACAGGGCAACTATGGCTACACCTTC; CDR3aa: CASSDPGQGNYGYTF
abundance: .; d_gene: TRBD2; j_gene: TRBJ2-3; v_gene: TRBV9; CDR3nt: TGTGCCAGCAGCGGTAGCGGGGGGGCTAGCACAGATACGCAGTATTTT; CDR3aa: CASSGSGGASTDTQYF
abundance: .; d_gene: .; j_gene: TRBJ2-5; v_gene: TRBV13; CDR3nt: TGTGCCAGCAGCTTAGACAGGGCGGAGACCCAGTACTTC; CDR3aa: CASSLDRAETQYF
abundance: .; d_gene: .; j_gene: TRBJ2-2; v_gene: TRBV5-1; CDR3nt: TGCGCCAGCAGCGATGCGGGAAGGGTCGGGGAGCTGTTTTTT; CDR3aa: CASSDAGRVGELFF